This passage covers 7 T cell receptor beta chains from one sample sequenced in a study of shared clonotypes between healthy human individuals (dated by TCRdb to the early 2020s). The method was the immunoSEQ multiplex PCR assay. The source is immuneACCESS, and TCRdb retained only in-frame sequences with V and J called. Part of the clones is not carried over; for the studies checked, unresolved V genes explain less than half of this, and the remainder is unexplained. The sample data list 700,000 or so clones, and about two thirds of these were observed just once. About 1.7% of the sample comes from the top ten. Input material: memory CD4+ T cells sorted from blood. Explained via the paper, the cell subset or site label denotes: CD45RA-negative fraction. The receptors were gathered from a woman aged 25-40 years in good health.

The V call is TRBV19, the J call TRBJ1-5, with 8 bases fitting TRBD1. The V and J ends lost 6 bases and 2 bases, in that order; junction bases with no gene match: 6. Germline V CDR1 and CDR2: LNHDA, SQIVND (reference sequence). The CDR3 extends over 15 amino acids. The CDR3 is CASRDRARGNQPQHF. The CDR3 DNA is TGTGCCAGTAGGGACAGGGCCCGGGGCAATCAGCCCCAGCATTTT.

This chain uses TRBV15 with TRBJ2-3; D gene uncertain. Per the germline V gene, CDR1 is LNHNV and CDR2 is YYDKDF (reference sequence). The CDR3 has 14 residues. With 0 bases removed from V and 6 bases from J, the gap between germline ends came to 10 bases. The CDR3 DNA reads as TGTGCCACCAGCAGAGATTTGGTGACGGATACGCAGTATTTT. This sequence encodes CATSRDLVTDTQYF.

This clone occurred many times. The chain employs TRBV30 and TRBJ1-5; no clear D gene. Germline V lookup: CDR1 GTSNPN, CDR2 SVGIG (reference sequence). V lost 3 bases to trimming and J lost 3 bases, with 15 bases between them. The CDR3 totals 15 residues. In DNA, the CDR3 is TGTGCCTGGAGCGCAAAAGGACTGTACAATCAGCCCCAGCATTTT. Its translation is CAWSAKGLYNQPQHF.

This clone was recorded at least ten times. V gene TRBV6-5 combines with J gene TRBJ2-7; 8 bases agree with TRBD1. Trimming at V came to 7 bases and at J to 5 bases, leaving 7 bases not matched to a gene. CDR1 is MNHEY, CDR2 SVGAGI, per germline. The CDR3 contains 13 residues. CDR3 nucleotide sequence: TGTGCCAGCACTTTCGGACAGGGAGACGAGCAGTACTTC. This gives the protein CASTFGQGDEQYF.

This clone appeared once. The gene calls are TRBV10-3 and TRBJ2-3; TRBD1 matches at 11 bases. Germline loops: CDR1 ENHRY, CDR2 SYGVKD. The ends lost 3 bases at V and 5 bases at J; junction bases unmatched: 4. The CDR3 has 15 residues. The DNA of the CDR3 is TGTGCCATCAGTGATCGGACAGGGGGCTTAGATACGCAGTATTTT. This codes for CAISDRTGGLDTQYF.

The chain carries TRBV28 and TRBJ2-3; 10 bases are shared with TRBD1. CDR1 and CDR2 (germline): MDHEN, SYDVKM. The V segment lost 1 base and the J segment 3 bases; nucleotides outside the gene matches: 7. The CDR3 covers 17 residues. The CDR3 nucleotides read TGTGCCAGCAGTTTATACCCTGACAGGGGGCAGACAGATACGCAGTATTTT. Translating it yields CASSLYPDRGQTDTQYF.

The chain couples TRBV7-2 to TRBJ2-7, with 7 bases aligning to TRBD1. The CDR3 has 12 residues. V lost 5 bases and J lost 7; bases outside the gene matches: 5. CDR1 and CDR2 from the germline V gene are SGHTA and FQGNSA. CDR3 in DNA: TGTGCCAGCAGCCGACCGGGACAGGAGCAGTACTTC. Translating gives CASSRPGQEQYF.